The 24 T cell receptor beta chains below come from one sample, sequenced in a study of PD-1 blockade in classical Hodgkin lymphoma. Data came from immunoSEQ multiplex PCR; TCRdb stores just in-frame clones and leaves some out. The data contain approximately 65,000 clones, more than 80% of them singletons. The time point: cycle 4 day 1 (C4D1), after around six weeks of nivolumab. Brentuximab vedotin exposure varied, and every patient relapsed after autologous stem cell transplantation. The specimen comprised peripheral blood mononuclear cells (PBMCs), sampled before the fourth cycle of nivolumab. The receptors derive from a human donor with classical Hodgkin lymphoma.

The chain has TRBV10-3 and TRBJ1-6; 9 nucleotides align to TRBD1. The CDR3 extends over 13 amino acids. The ends lost 7 bases at V and 9 bases at J; junction bases unmatched: 4. Germline CDR1 ENHRY, CDR2 SYGVKD. The CDR3 DNA reads TGTGCCATCACAGACAGGGGGGGTTCACCCCTCCACTTT. Residues: CAITDRGGSPLHF.

This clone was seen just once. This chain links TRBV7-9 with TRBJ1-5, with D hard to call. Trimming removed 3 bases at V and 5 bases at J, with 5 bases between. The CDR3 consists of 12 residues. Germline V CDR1 and CDR2: SEHNR, FQNEAQ (reference sequence). The CDR3 reads CASSFGHQPQHF. The CDR3 nucleotides are TGTGCCAGCAGCTTCGGTCATCAGCCCCAGCATTTT.

The genes are TRBV7-6 and TRBJ2-7, with TRBD2 identical over 9 bases. Germline V gene lookup returns CDR1 SGHVS and CDR2 FNYEAQ. This CDR3 contains 15 residues. V shed 6 bases, J shed 2 bases, and the junction held 8 bases outside the gene matches. The CDR3, as DNA: TGTGCCAGCAGTCGCGGGGGGGCCACGACCTACGAGCAGTACTTC. Its protein is CASSRGGATTYEQYF.

V and J are TRBV7-9 and TRBJ2-7; the D gene is possibly TRBD1 (6 bases). The germline gives CDR1 SEHNR, CDR2 FQNEAQ (reference sequence). This CDR3 spans 17 amino acids. The V and J ends lost 2 bases and 5 bases respectively, with 22 bases between them. The CDR3 sequence: CASSLTALWTAYDEQYF. The CDR3 DNA follows: TGTGCCAGCAGCTTAACAGCTTTGTGGACAGCCTATGACGAGCAGTACTTC.

The gene calls are TRBV15 and TRBJ2-7, with D perhaps TRBD1 (5 bases). V gave up 3 bases and J gave up 3 bases, with 12 bases separating them. CDR3 length: 14 residues. Germline CDR1 reads LNHNV; CDR2 reads YYDKDF (reference sequence). The CDR3 DNA is TGTGCCACCAGCAGCGACACCAGGGTCTACGAGCAGTACTTC. This codes for CATSSDTRVYEQYF.

The chain is built from TRBV6-6 and TRBJ2-5; the match to TRBD2 covers 7 bases. This CDR3 is built from 14 residues. Germline V gives CDR1 MNHNY, CDR2 SVGAGI (reference sequence). After removal of 2 bases from V and 2 bases from J, the junction contained 2 bases not matched to a gene. The CDR3 reads CASSYHGGQETQYF. CDR3 nucleotide sequence: TGTGCCAGCAGTTACCACGGGGGGCAAGAGACCCAGTACTTC.

This chain joins TRBV30 and TRBJ2-2; either TRBD1 or TRBD2 may fit D (6 bases each). The CDR3 runs 14 residues. Germline V gene lookup returns CDR1 GTSNPN and CDR2 SVGIG (reference sequence). The germline V and J ends were trimmed by 0 bases and 6 bases, with 11 bases remaining between them. The CDR3 loop reads CAWSVYREAGELFF. The CDR3 DNA is TGTGCCTGGAGTGTGTACAGGGAGGCCGGGGAGCTGTTTTTT. Looking up the rest from reference TRBV30 and TRBJ2-2 gives the full variable domain: SQTIHQWPATLVQPVGSPLSLECTVEGTSNPNLYWYRQAAGRGLQLLFYSVGIGQISSEVPQNLSASRPQDRQFILSSKKLLLSDSGFYLCAWSVYREAGELFFGEGSRLTVL.

This sequence joins TRBV21-1 and TRBJ1-4. TRBV21-1 is a recognized pseudogene. The CDR3 consists of 16 residues. CDR3 DNA sequence: TGTGCCAGCCCGGCTGGACTAATCTTATACGGGGAAAAACTGTTTTTT. Translation: CASPAGLILYGEKLFF.

The V and J genes are TRBV15 and TRBJ1-2, with D possibly being TRBD1 (6 bases). Trimming left V 8 bases short and J 4 bases short, with 8 bases between. Germline CDR1 reads LNHNV; CDR2 reads YYDKDF (reference sequence). The CDR3 is 11 amino acids. The CDR3 is CATGDTYGYTF. Here the CDR3 DNA reads TGTGCCACCGGGGACACCTATGGCTACACCTTC.

The chain joins TRBV5-6 to TRBJ2-7; tentatively, D is TRBD1 or TRBD2 (5 bases each). CDR1 SGHDT and CDR2 YYEEEE come from the germline V gene. The CDR3 loop spans 13 amino acids. Trimming left V 4 bases short and J 3 bases short, with 11 bases between. For the CDR3, the DNA is TGTGCCAGCAGCCTGGGGCGGGTCTACGAGCAGTACTTC. Translated: CASSLGRVYEQYF.

In this sample, this clone is medium-sized. The J gene is TRBJ2-5, the V gene TRBV15; D is uncertain. This CDR3 region has 13 residues. V lost 5 bases and J lost 5, with 12 bases in between. CDR1 LNHNV and CDR2 YYDKDF come from the germline V gene (reference sequence). CDR3 sequence: CATSGVAGETQYF. In nucleotides, the CDR3 is TGTGCCACCAGCGGCGTAGCAGGCGAGACCCAGTACTTC.

The V call is TRBV30, the J call TRBJ1-4, with unresolved D. Deletions cut 0 bases from V and 7 bases from J, with 21 bases between. The CDR3 is 17 amino acids. Germline loops: CDR1 GTSNPN, CDR2 SVGIG (reference sequence). The CDR3, as DNA: TGTGCCTGGAGTGTACCGGGAGAGGGCCCGTCTAGTGAAAAACTGTTTTTT. Protein: CAWSVPGEGPSSEKLFF.

The V and J genes are TRBV27 and TRBJ2-5; TRBD1 matches at 8 bases. V shed 1 base and J 2 bases; nucleotides not matched to a gene: 3. The CDR3 sequence is 15 residues long. The germline V gene encodes CDR1 MNHEY and CDR2 SMNVEV (reference sequence). The CDR3 reads CASSLWTGLQETQYF. CDR3 nucleotide sequence: TGTGCCAGCAGTTTATGGACAGGGCTGCAAGAGACCCAGTACTTC.

The chain combines TRBV28 with TRBJ2-1, with 9 bases lining up with TRBD2. The germline CDR1 and CDR2 sequences are MDHEN and SYDVKM. The CDR3 is made up of 14 amino acids. With V trimmed by 2 bases and J by 12 bases, 8 bases remained unmatched. CDR3 protein: CASSLIVAGAPQFF. The CDR3, as DNA: TGTGCCAGCAGTTTAATAGTAGCGGGGGCGCCGCAGTTCTTC.

CDR3: CASSPLAGGDTQYF. The DNA for the CDR3 is TGTGCCAGCAGCCCACTAGCGGGGGGAGATACGCAGTATTTT. The V gene is TRBV7-8, the J gene TRBJ2-3, with 12 bases lining up with TRBD2. Germline CDR1 is SGHVS and CDR2 is FQNEAQ. Trimming cost V 5 bases and J 5 bases; bases outside gene matches: 2. The CDR3 contains 14 residues. Using reference TRBV7-8 and TRBJ2-3 for the parts outside the CDR3, the full variable domain is GAGVSQSPRYKVAKRGQDVALRCDPISGHVSLFWYQQALGQGPEFLTYFQNEAQLDKSGLPSDRFFAERPEGSVSTLKIQRTQQEDSAVYLCASSPLAGGDTQYFGPGTRLTVL.

The sample holds one count of this clone. The rearrangement links TRBV29-1 to TRBJ2-7; D tentatively fits TRBD1 or TRBD2 (6 bases each). V was clipped by 5 bases and J by 5 bases, with 22 bases between them. The CDR3 contains 15 residues. Germline V gene sequence: CDR1 SQVTM, CDR2 ANQGSEA. CDR3 region: CSVSLSGRGPHEQYF. DNA for the CDR3: TGCAGCGTTTCCCTCTCTGGACGGGGGCCCCACGAGCAGTACTTC.

J is TRBJ1-4 and V is TRBV10-3, with D unresolved. The CDR3 runs to 12 residues. Deletions cut 8 bases from V and 5 bases from J, with 9 bases between. Germline V gene lookup returns CDR1 ENHRY and CDR2 SYGVKD. Written as DNA, the CDR3 is TGTGCCATCCGGTCCCGAAATGAAAAACTGTTTTTT. It specifies CAIRSRNEKLFF.

The gene calls are TRBV28 and TRBJ2-7, with D perhaps matching TRBD2 (6 bases). Trimming pared 3 bases from V and 5 bases from J, leaving 17 bases between. The CDR3 is 15 amino acids. Per the germline V gene, CDR1 is MDHEN and CDR2 is SYDVKM. The CDR3 nucleotides read TGTGCCAGCAGTTTTGGGGCGGGGCGGCGGGACGAGCAGTACTTC. This translates into CASSFGAGRRDEQYF. The whole variable domain, remainder taken from reference TRBV28 and TRBJ2-7, is DVKVTQSSRYLVKRTGEKVFLECVQDMDHENMFWYRQDPGLGLRLIYFSYDVKMKEKGDIPEGYSVSREKKERFSLILESASTNQTSMYLCASSFGAGRRDEQYFGPGTRLTVT.

The V and J genes are TRBV7-9 and TRBJ1-6, with 7 bases that match TRBD1. Germline trimming cut 1 base from V and 8 bases from J; bases unmatched to any gene: 5. Germline V gives CDR1 SEHNR, CDR2 FQNEAQ (reference sequence). This CDR3 spans 15 amino acids. CDR3 protein: CASSLVARGYSPLHF. Here the CDR3 DNA reads TGTGCCAGCAGCTTAGTTGCCAGGGGGTATTCACCCCTCCACTTT.

V gene TRBV9 combines with J gene TRBJ1-3; the D is unclear. The CDR3 totals 15 residues. The V end was cut by 2 bases, the J end by 0 bases, with 9 bases between. In germline, CDR1 is SGDLS, CDR2 YYNGEE. CDR3 in amino acids: CASSVAWDSGNTIYF. CDR3 coding DNA: TGTGCCAGCAGCGTCGCCTGGGACTCTGGAAACACCATATATTTT.

This chain uses TRBV5-1 with TRBJ1-2, with 8 bases identical to TRBD1. V lost 3 bases to trimming and J lost 5 bases; unmatched junction nucleotides: 15. CDR1 SGHRS and CDR2 YFSETQ come from the germline V gene. CDR3 length equals 17 residues. The CDR3, as DNA: TGCGCCAGCAGCTCAACCTCAAGACAGGGGCTATTTTATGGCTACACCTTC. Translating gives CASSSTSRQGLFYGYTF.

V and J are TRBV6-5 and TRBJ2-7; 8 nucleotides match TRBD1. V gave up 4 bases and J gave up 3 bases; unmatched junction bases: 8. Germline assignment: CDR1 MNHEY and CDR2 SVGAGI. The length of the CDR3 is 15 residues. The CDR3 loop reads CASSWDRTNYYEQYF. DNA for the CDR3: TGTGCCAGCAGTTGGGACAGGACAAATTACTACGAGCAGTACTTC.

The chain combines TRBV27 with TRBJ2-1; D may be TRBD2 (6 bases). Germline V gives CDR1 MNHEY, CDR2 SMNVEV (reference sequence). The CDR3 loop spans 13 amino acids. Trimming cost V 7 bases and J 2 bases, with 9 bases left between them. CDR3 coding DNA: TGTGCCAGCACAGCGGGTGCCTACAATGAGCAGTTCTTC. Translating gives CASTAGAYNEQFF.

The rearrangement joins TRBV4-2 to TRBJ2-1; 9 nucleotides align to TRBD1. The CDR3 spans 17 residues. CDR1 and CDR2 (germline): LGHNA, YNFKEQ. Losses at the gene ends were 0 bases for V and 6 bases for J; bases not matched to a gene: 9. The CDR3 is CASSQEETGGWGNEQFF. The CDR3 DNA reads as TGTGCCAGCAGCCAAGAGGAAACAGGGGGCTGGGGCAATGAGCAGTTCTTC.